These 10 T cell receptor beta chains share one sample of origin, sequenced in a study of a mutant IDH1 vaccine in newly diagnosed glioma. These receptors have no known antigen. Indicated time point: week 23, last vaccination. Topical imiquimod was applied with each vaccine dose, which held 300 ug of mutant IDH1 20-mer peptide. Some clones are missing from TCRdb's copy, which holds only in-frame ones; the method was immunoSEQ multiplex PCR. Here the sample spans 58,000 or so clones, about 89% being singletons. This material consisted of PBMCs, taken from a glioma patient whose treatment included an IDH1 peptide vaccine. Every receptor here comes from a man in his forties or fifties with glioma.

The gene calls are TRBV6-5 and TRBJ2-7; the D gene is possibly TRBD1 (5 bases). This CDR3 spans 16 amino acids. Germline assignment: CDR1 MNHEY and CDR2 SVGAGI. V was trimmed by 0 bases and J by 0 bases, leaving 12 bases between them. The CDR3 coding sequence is TGTGCCAGCAGTTACTCGAGGCAGGGTGGCTCCTACGAGCAGTACTTC. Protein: CASSYSRQGGSYEQYF.

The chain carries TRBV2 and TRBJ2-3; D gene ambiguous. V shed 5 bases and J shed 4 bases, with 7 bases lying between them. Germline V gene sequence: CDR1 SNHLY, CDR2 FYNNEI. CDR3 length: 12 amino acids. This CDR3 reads CASSLTPDTQYF. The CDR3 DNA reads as TGTGCCAGCAGTCTGACCCCAGATACGCAGTATTTT.

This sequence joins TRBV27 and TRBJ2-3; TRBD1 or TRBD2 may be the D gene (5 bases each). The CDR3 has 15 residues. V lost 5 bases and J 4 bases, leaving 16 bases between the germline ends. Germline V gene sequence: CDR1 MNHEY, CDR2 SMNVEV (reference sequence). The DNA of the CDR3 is TGTGCCAGCAGTCCCTGGACTTTAGGGGCAGATACGCAGTATTTT. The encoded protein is CASSPWTLGADTQYF.

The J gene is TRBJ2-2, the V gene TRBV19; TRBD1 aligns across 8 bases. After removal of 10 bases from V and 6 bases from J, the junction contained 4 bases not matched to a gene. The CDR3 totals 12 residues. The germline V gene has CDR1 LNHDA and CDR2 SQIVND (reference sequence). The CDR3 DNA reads TGTGCCACCCCGGACAGGGCCGGGGAGCTGTTTTTT. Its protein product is CATPDRAGELFF.

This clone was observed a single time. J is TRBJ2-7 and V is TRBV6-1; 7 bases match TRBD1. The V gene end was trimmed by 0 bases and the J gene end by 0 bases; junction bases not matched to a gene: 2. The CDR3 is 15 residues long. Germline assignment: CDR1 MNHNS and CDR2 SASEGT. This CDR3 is CASSEARDSSYEQYF. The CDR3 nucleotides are TGTGCCAGCAGTGAAGCACGGGACAGCTCCTACGAGCAGTACTTC.

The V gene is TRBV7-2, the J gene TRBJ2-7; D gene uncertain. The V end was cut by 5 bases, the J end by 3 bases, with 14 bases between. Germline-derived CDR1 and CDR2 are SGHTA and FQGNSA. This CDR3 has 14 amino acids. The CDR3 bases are TGTGCCAGCAGCCCTCGGGCGGCTTACTACGAGCAGTACTTC. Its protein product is CASSPRAAYYEQYF.

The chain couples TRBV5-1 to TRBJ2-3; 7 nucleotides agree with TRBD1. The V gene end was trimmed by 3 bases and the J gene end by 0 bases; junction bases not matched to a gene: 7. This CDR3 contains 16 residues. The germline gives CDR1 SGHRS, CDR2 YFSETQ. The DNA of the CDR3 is TGCGCCAGCAGCTCGCGGACAGGCTCTAGCACAGATACGCAGTATTTT. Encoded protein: CASSSRTGSSTDTQYF.

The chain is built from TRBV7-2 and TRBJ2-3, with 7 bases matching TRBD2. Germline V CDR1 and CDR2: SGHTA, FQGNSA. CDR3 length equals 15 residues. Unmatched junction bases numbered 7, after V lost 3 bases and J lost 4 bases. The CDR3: CASSFRAGAPDTQYF. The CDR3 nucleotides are TGTGCCAGCAGCTTTCGCGCGGGAGCCCCAGATACGCAGTATTTT.

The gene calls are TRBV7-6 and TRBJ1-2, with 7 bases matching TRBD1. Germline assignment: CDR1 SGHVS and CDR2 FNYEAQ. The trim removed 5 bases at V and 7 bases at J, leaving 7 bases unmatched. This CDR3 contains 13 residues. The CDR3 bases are TGTGCCAGCAGCCTCGGACAGGAGGGTGGCTACACCTTC. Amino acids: CASSLGQEGGYTF.

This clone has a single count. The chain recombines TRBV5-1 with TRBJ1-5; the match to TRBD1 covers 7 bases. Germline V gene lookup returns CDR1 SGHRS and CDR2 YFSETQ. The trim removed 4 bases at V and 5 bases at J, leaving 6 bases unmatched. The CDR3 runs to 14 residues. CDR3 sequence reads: CASSLGQADQPQHF. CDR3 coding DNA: TGCGCCAGCAGCCTCGGACAGGCGGATCAGCCCCAGCATTTT. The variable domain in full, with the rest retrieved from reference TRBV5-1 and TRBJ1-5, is KAGVTQTPRYLIKTRGQQVTLSCSPISGHRSVSWYQQTPGQGLQFLFEYFSETQRNKGNFPGRFSGRQFSNSRSEMNVSTLELGDSALYLCASSLGQADQPQHFGDGTRLSIL.